This section outlines one T cell receptor beta chain sequence together with its context. Its antigen is undetermined. This record comes from a study of CD8 T cells in Susac syndrome. Study summary: At the time of blood draw, patients with Susac syndrome were therapy-naive, receiving corticosteroids, or receiving intravenous immunoglobulin alone.

General observations from the study: The study recognized that the number of individuals in its TCR sequencing and HLA analysis was relatively small. The CD4+ T cell repertoires in Susac syndrome were not clonally expanded.

This CDR3 comprises 11 residues. The germline gives CDR1 GTSNPN, CDR2 SVGIG (reference sequence). V shed 4 bases and J shed 6 bases, with 6 bases lying between them. An input of roughly 0.5 to 1 ug of RNA was subjected to reverse transcription using random hexamers. TCRdb re-derived calls from the immunoSEQ multiplex PCR reads in MiXCR, one entry per CDR3 protein. This sample has hundreds of thousands of distinct CDR3 sequences, with roughly 95% found just once. Sequenced sample: CD4+ T cells from PBMCs. This clonotype was obtained from a human donor with Susac syndrome. The V and J genes are TRBV30 and TRBJ2-2; no clear D gene. CDR3 sequence reads: CAWTRAGELFF. The CDR3 DNA sequence: TGTGCCTGGACTAGGGCCGGGGAGCTGTTTTTT.